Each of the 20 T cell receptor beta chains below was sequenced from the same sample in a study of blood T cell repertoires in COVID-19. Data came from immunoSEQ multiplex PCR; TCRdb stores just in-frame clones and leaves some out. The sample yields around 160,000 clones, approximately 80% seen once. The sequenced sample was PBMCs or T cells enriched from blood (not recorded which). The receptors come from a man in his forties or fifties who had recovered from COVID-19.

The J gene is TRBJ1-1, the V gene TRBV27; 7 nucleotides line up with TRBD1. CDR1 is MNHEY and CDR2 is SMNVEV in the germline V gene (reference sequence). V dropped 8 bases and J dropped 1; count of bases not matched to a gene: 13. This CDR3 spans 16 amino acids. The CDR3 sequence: CASPHGGGRRNTEAFF. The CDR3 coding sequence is TGTGCCAGCCCACATGGAGGGGGCCGTCGGAACACTGAAGCTTTCTTT.

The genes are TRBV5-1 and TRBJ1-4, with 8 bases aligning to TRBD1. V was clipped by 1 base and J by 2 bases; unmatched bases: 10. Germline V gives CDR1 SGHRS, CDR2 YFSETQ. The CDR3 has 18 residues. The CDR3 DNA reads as TGCGCCAGCAGCTTGATGTTGTCAGGGGGCTCTACTAATGAAAAACTGTTTTTT. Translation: CASSLMLSGGSTNEKLFF. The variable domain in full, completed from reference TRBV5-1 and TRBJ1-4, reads KAGVTQTPRYLIKTRGQQVTLSCSPISGHRSVSWYQQTPGQGLQFLFEYFSETQRNKGNFPGRFSGRQFSNSRSEMNVSTLELGDSALYLCASSLMLSGGSTNEKLFFGSGTQLSVL.

The CDR3, as DNA: TGTGCCATCTCGGGGACTAGCAACGATGAGCAGTTCTTC. Residues: CAISGTSNDEQFF. This chain links TRBV10-3 with TRBJ2-1; 9 nucleotides agree with TRBD2. The J segment lost 8 bases and the V segment lost 8 bases, leaving 7 bases of the junction unmatched. The CDR3 covers 13 residues. In germline, CDR1 is ENHRY, CDR2 SYGVKD.

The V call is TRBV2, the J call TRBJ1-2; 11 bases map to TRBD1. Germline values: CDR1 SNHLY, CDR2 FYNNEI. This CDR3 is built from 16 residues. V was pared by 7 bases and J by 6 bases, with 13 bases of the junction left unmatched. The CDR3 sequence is CASIIDPDRGRDGYTF. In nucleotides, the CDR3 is TGTGCCAGCATTATCGACCCGGACAGGGGGCGGGATGGCTACACCTTC.

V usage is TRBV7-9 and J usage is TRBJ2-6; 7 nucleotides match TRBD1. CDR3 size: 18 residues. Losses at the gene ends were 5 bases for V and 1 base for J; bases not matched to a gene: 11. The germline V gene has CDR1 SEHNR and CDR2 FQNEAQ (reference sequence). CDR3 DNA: TGTGCCAGCAGCACAGCCGGGACAGCTTATTCTGGGGCCAACGTCCTGACTTTC. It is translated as CASSTAGTAYSGANVLTF.

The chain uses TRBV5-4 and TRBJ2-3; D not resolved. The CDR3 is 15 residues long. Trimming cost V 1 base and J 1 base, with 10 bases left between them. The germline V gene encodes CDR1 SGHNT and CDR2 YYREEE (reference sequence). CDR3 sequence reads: CASSLPGAGTDTQYF. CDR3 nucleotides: TGTGCCAGCAGCTTGCCAGGCGCCGGCACAGATACGCAGTATTTT.

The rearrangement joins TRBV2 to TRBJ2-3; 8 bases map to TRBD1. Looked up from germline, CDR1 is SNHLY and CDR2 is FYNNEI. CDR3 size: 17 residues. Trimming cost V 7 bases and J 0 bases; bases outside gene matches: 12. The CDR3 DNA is TGTGCCAGCACCCAACGTCGCCGACAGGGGAGCACAGATACGCAGTATTTT. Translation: CASTQRRRQGSTDTQYF. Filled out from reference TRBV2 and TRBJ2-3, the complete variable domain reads EPEVTQTPSHQVTQMGQEVILRCVPISNHLYFYWYRQILGQKVEFLVSFYNNEISEKSEIFDDQFSVERPDGSNFTLKIRSTKLEDSAMYFCASTQRRRQGSTDTQYFGPGTRLTVL.

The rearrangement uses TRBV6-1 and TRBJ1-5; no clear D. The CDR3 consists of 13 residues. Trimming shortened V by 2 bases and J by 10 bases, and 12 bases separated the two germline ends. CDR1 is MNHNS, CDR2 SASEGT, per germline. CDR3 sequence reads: CASSETKPVPQHF. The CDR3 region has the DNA TGTGCCAGCAGTGAAACTAAACCCGTCCCCCAGCATTTT.

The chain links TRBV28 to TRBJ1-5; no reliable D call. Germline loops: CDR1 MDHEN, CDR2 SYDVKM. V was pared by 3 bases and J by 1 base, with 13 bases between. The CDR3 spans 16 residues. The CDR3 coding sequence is TGTGCCAGCAGTTTTTCGTACAGACGAAGCAATCAGCCCCAGCATTTT. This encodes CASSFSYRRSNQPQHF.

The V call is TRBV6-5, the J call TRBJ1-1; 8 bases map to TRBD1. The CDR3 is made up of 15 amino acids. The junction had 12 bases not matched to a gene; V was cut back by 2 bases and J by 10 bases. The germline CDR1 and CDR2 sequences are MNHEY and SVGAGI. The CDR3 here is CASSYLGQGGLGAFF. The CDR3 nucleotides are TGTGCCAGCAGTTACCTCGGACAGGGAGGATTAGGAGCTTTCTTT.

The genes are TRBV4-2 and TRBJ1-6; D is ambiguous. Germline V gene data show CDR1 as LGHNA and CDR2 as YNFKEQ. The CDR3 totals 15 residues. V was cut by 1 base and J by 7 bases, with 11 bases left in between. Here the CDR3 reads CASSQGDLKNSPLHF. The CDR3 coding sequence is TGTGCCAGCAGCCAAGGAGATTTAAAGAATTCACCCCTCCACTTT.

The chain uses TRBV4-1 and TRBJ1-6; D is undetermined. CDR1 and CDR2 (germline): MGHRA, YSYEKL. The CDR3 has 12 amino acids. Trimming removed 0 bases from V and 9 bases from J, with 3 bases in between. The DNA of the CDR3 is TGCGCCAGCAGCCAAGATAGTTCACCCCTCCACTTT. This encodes CASSQDSSPLHF.

Written as DNA, the CDR3 is TGCGCCAGCAGCCAAGTTTTTGTAGGGGGCCGGGAGACCCAGTACTTC. This sequence encodes CASSQVFVGGRETQYF. This chain connects TRBV4-1 to TRBJ2-5; 7 positions match TRBD1. After removal of 1 base from V and 5 bases from J, the junction contained 10 bases not matched to a gene. The CDR3 length is 16 residues. Germline V lookup: CDR1 MGHRA, CDR2 YSYEKL.

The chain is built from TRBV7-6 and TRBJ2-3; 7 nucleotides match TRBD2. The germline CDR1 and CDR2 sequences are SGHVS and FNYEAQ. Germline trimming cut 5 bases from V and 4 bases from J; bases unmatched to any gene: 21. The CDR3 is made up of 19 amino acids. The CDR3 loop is CASSHGGFGSGLSADTQYF. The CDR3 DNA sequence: TGTGCCAGCAGCCACGGGGGGTTTGGGTCGGGACTATCGGCAGATACGCAGTATTTT.

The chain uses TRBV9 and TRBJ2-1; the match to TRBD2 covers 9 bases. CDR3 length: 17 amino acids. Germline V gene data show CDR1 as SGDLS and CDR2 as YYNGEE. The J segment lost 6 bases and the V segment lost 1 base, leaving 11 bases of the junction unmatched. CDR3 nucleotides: TGTGCCAGCAGCGTACGCTCCCTAGCGGGAATATCCAATGAGCAGTTCTTC. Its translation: CASSVRSLAGISNEQFF.

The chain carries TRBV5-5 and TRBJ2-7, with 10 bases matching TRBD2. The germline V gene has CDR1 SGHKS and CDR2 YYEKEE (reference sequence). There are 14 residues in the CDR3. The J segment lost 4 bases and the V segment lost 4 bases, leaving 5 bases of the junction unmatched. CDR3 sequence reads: CASSMGLAFYEQYF. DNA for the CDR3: TGTGCCAGCAGCATGGGACTAGCGTTTTACGAGCAGTACTTC.

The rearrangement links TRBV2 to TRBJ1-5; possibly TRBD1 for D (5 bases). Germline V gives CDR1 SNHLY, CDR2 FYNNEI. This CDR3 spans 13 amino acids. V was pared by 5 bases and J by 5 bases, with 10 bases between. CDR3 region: CASSPRVDQPQHF. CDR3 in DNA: TGTGCCAGCAGTCCCAGGGTGGATCAGCCCCAGCATTTT. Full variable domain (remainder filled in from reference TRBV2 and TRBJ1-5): EPEVTQTPSHQVTQMGQEVILRCVPISNHLYFYWYRQILGQKVEFLVSFYNNEISEKSEIFDDQFSVERPDGSNFTLKIRSTKLEDSAMYFCASSPRVDQPQHFGDGTRLSIL.

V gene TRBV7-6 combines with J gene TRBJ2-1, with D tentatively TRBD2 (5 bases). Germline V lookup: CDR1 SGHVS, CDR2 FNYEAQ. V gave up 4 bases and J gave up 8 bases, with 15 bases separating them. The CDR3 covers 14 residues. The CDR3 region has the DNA TGTGCCAGCAGCTCCTACCTTTTTAGCGATGAGCAGTTCTTC. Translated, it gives CASSSYLFSDEQFF.

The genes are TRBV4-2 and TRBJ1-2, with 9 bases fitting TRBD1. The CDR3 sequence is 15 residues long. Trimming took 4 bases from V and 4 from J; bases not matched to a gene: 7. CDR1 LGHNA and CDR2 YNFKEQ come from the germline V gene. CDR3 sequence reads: CASSPRTGDLYGYTF. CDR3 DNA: TGTGCCAGCAGCCCAAGGACAGGGGACCTCTATGGCTACACCTTC.

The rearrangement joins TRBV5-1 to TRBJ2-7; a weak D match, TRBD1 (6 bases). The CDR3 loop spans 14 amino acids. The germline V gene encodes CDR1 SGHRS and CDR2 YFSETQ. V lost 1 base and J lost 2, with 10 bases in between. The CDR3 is CASSLTGIPYEQYF. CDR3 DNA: TGCGCCAGCAGCTTGACAGGGATCCCCTACGAGCAGTACTTC.